The sequence of this T cell receptor beta chain was determined in a study of blood T cell repertoires in COVID-19. Study background: Sites in the United States, Italy and Spain provided acute and convalescent COVID-19 samples. Sample material is recorded as cDNA or gDNA derived from T cells, B-cell-depleted T cells, or PBMCs.

Methods used by the authors: Reference gene primer amplification gave estimated nucleated cell counts. Only in-frame clones appear in the TCRdb table, and some are missing; sequencing was by immunoSEQ multiplex PCR. That table supplies the V and J calls and clone size; D and trimming were determined from the DNA. The data hold some 110,000 clones, with about nine tenths observed a single time. This CDR3 region has 16 residues. V was cut by 5 bases and J by 1 base, with 15 bases left in between. Germline lookup yields CDR1 SEHNR and CDR2 FQNEAQ (reference sequence). The source is a man aged 40-49 years with acute or convalescent COVID-19. V and J are TRBV7-9 and TRBJ1-3; D is possibly TRBD1 (5 bases). Sequencing used peripheral blood. CDR3 amino acids: CASSLWSTGSGNTIYF. The CDR3 DNA sequence: TGTGCCAGCAGCCTGTGGTCAACAGGTTCTGGAAACACCATATATTTT.